This T cell receptor (beta chain) was captured by sequencing in a study of OX40 agonist ivuxolimab in advanced cancers. Turning to the study itself: The patients received ivuxolimab by intravenous route every 2 weeks at 0.01 to 10 mg/kg.

Findings and caveats of the study: Mean expanded clone counts were higher in CD8+ than CD4+ T cells.

With regard to this clone: What it binds is not known.

Method: immunoSEQ multiplex PCR; TCRdb's copy keeps in-frame clones and lacks some. The sample consists of tens of thousands of clones, roughly 89% of them appearing once. This TCR was sampled from an adult with an advanced solid tumor such as melanoma, head and neck, liver or kidney cancer. The specimen comprised CD4+ or CD8+ T cells sorted from blood, sampled in a trial of the OX40 agonist ivuxolimab.

Here the CDR3 reads CASSLYPIALNTGELFF. DNA of the CDR3: TGCGCCAGCAGCTTGTATCCCATAGCCCTGAACACCGGGGAGCTGTTTTTT. The genes are TRBV5-1 and TRBJ2-2; no clear D gene. There are 17 residues in the CDR3. Trimming removed 1 base from V and 1 base from J, with 14 bases in between. Germline CDR1 is SGHRS and CDR2 is YFSETQ.